Presented here are 9 T cell receptor beta chains from one specimen sequenced in a study of shared clonotypes between healthy human individuals. The table came from immunoSEQ multiplex PCR; TCRdb's copy has only in-frame clones and leaves some out. The sample has a few hundred thousand clones; 96% are singletons. Sequencing was performed on memory CD8+ T cells sorted from blood. Subset meaning: CD45RO+ cells pooled with CCR7-negative TemRA cells. These receptors were obtained from a man aged 25-40 years in good health.

This sequence joins TRBV5-1 and TRBJ1-2; 12 bases are shared with TRBD1. The CDR3 totals 17 residues. V lost 4 bases and J lost 4; bases outside the gene matches: 11. Germline-derived CDR1 and CDR2 are SGHRS and YFSETQ. CDR3 amino acids: CASSPRDRGRRGYGYTF. The CDR3 nucleotides read TGCGCCAGCAGCCCCCGGGACAGGGGGCGCCGGGGCTATGGCTACACCTTC.

The V call is TRBV7-9, the J call TRBJ2-3; TRBD2 agrees at 9 bases. There are 15 residues in the CDR3. CDR1 and CDR2 (germline): SEHNR, FQNEAQ (reference sequence). J lost 5 bases, V lost 0 bases, and 3 bases had no gene match. This CDR3 reads CASSLASGSGDTQYF. In DNA, the CDR3 is TGTGCCAGCAGCTTAGCTAGCGGGAGTGGAGATACGCAGTATTTT.

The J gene is TRBJ1-5, the V gene TRBV28, with no clear D. Germline V gives CDR1 MDHEN, CDR2 SYDVKM. The CDR3 loop spans 14 amino acids. The V end lost 2 bases, the J end lost 4 bases, and 9 bases lay between the germline ends. The CDR3 nucleotides are TGTGCCAGCAGTTTAGCCCAGCCTAATCAGCCCCAGCATTTT. This codes for CASSLAQPNQPQHF.

V gene TRBV6-5 combines with J gene TRBJ2-7, with D possibly being TRBD2 (7 bases). V dropped 0 bases and J dropped 4 bases, with 13 bases sitting between them. The CDR3 is 15 residues long. The germline V gene has CDR1 MNHEY and CDR2 SVGAGI. The CDR3 reads CASSYSRGGKYEQYF. The CDR3 coding sequence is TGTGCCAGCAGTTACTCGAGGGGGGGAAAGTACGAGCAGTACTTC.

The V call is TRBV29-1, the J call TRBJ2-7; 8 bases are a match to TRBD1. Losses at the gene ends were 6 bases for V and 2 bases for J; bases not matched to a gene: 9. Germline assignment: CDR1 SQVTM and CDR2 ANQGSEA. CDR3 length: 14 residues. For the CDR3, the DNA is TGCAGCGTCCAGGGGGCCCTTGGTACCTACGAGCAGTACTTC. Translated: CSVQGALGTYEQYF.

J is TRBJ2-1 and V is TRBV15; D uncertain. Trimming took off 0 bases at V and 7 bases at J, with 10 bases between the two ends. This CDR3 has 14 residues. CDR1 LNHNV and CDR2 YYDKDF come from the germline V gene (reference sequence). In DNA, the CDR3 is TGTGCCACCAGCAGAGAGGCCTTAAGTAATGAGCAGTTCTTC. Encoded protein: CATSREALSNEQFF.

The chain employs TRBV19 and TRBJ2-3; no definite D call. The CDR3 is 15 amino acids. Deletions cut 5 bases from V and 6 bases from J, with 18 bases between. Germline loops: CDR1 LNHDA, CDR2 SQIVND (reference sequence). This CDR3 reads CASSDLPGRRDTQYF. The DNA for the CDR3 is TGTGCCAGTAGTGATCTTCCTGGACGTAGGGATACGCAGTATTTT.

The chain uses TRBV27 and TRBJ2-1, with a weak D call TRBD1 (5 bases). Trimming removed 0 bases at V and 10 bases at J, with 22 bases between. Germline-derived CDR1 and CDR2 are MNHEY and SMNVEV (reference sequence). The CDR3 totals 17 residues. CDR3 in DNA: TGTGCCAGCAGTTTATCCACATCGGTTCTGTTAAGGGGAGAGCAGTTCTTC. Its protein product is CASSLSTSVLLRGEQFF.

V is TRBV28 and J is TRBJ1-1, with 7 positions matching TRBD1. Losses at the gene ends were 8 bases for V and 4 bases for J; bases not matched to a gene: 1. This CDR3 comprises 11 residues. Germline CDR1 MDHEN, CDR2 SYDVKM. The CDR3 reads CASHRGTEAFF. CDR3 bases: TGTGCCAGCCACAGGGGCACTGAAGCTTTCTTT.